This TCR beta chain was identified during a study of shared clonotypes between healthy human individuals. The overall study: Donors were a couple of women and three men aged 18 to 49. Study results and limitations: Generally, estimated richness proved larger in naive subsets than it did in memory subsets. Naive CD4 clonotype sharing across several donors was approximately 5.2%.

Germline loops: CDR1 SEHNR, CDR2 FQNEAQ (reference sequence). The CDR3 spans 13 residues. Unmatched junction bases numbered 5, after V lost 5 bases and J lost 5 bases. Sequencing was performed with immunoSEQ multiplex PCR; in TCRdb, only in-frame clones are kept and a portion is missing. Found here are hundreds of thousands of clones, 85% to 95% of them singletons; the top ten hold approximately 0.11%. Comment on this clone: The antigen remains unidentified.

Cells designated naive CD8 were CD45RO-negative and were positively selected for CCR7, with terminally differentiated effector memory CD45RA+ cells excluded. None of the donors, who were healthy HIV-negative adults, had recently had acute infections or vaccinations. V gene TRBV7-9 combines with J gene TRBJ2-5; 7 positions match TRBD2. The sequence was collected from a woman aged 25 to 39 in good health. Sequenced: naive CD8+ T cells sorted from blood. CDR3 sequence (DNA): TGTGCCAGCAGCCGAGAACTAGCGGAGACCCAGTACTTC. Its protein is CASSRELAETQYF. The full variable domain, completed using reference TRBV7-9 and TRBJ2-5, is DTGVSQNPRHKITKRGQNVTFRCDPISEHNRLYWYRQTLGQGPEFLTYFQNEAQLEKSRLLSDRFSAERPKGSFSTLEIQRTEQGDSAMYLCASSRELAETQYFGPGTRLLVL.